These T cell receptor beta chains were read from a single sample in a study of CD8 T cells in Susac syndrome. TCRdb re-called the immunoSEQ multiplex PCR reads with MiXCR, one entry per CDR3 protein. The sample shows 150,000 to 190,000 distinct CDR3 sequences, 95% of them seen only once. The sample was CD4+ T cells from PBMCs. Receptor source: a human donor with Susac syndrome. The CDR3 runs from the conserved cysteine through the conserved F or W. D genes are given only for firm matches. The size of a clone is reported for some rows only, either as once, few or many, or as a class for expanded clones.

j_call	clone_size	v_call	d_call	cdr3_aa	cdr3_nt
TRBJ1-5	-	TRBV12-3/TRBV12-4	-	CASSKGETQPQHF	TGTGCCAGCAGCAAGGGAGAAACTCAGCCCCAGCATTTT
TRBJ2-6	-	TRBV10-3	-	CAIRQGTGANVLTF	TGTGCCATCAGGCAGGGTACCGGGGCCAACGTCCTGACTTTC
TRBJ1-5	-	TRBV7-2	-	CASSFTYQPQHF	TGTGCCAGCAGCTTTACGTATCAGCCCCAGCATTTT
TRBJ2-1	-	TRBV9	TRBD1	CASSVATGSYNEQFF	TGTGCCAGCAGCGTAGCGACAGGGTCCTACAATGAGCAGTTCTTC
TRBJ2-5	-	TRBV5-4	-	CASSLAGFTQYF	TGTGCCAGCAGCTTGGCCGGGTTCACCCAGTACTTC
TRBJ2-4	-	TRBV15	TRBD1	CATSRDRVSRNIQYF	TGTGCCACCAGCAGGGACAGGGTGTCGCGAAACATTCAGTACTTC
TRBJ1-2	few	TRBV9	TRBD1	CASSVGVGQGYGYTF	TGTGCCAGCAGCGTAGGGGTGGGACAGGGATACGGCTACACCTTC
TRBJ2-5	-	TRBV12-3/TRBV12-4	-	CASSFSGDTRYF	TGTGCCAGCAGTTTTTCCGGGGACACCCGGTACTTC
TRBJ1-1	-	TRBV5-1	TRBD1	CASSASWTGEGEAFF	TGCGCCAGCAGCGCGAGCTGGACAGGGGAGGGAGAAGCTTTCTTT
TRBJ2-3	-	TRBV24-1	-	CATSEAGRDTQYF	TGTGCCACCAGTGAAGCCGGGCGTGATACGCAGTATTTT
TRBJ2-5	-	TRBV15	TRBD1	CATSRDGDSEETQYF	TGTGCCACCAGCAGAGATGGGGACAGCGAAGAGACCCAGTACTTC
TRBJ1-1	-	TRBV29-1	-	CSVTRTEAFF	TGCAGCGTTACAAGGACTGAAGCTTTCTTT
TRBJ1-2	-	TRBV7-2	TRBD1	CASSWRGTGEDGYTF	TGTGCCAGCAGCTGGAGGGGGACAGGGGAGGATGGCTACACCTTC
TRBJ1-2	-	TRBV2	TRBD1	CASNPVPGQSSYGYTF	TGTGCCAGCAACCCTGTTCCGGGACAGTCCTCGTATGGCTACACCTTC
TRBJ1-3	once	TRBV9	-	CASSVLDSPGNTIYF	TGTGCCAGCAGCGTGCTAGACTCCCCTGGAAACACCATATATTTT
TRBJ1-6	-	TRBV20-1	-	CSAQSSGNGNSPLHF	TGCAGTGCCCAGTCGTCAGGGAACGGGAATTCACCCCTCCACTTT
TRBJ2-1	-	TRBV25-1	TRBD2	CASRGLAGGLDEQFF	TGTGCCAGCAGGGGACTAGCGGGGGGGTTGGATGAGCAGTTCTTC
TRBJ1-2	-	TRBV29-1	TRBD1	CSTRGDRANYGYTF	TGCAGCACAAGGGGGGACAGGGCAAACTATGGCTACACCTTC
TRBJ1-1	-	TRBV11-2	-	CASSLALEGAEAFF	TGTGCCAGCAGCTTAGCCCTGGAGGGGGCTGAAGCTTTCTTT
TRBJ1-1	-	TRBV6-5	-	CASSFVAANTEAFF	TGTGCCAGCAGCTTCGTAGCGGCGAACACTGAAGCTTTCTTT
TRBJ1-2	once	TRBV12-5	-	CASGLVAGEYGYTF	TGTGCTAGTGGTTTGGTAGCAGGGGAGTATGGCTACACCTTC
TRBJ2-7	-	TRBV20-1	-	CSARLPRGYEQYF	TGCAGTGCTAGACTCCCGAGGGGGTACGAGCAGTACTTC
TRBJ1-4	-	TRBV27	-	CASSLSGWGLSNEKLFF	TGTGCCAGCAGTTTATCGGGATGGGGTCTGTCTAATGAAAAACTGTTTTTT
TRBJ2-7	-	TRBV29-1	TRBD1	CSVADRGEQYF	TGCAGCGTAGCCGACAGGGGCGAGCAGTACTTC
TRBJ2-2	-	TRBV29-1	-	CSVARGDGELFF	TGCAGCGTTGCCAGGGGCGACGGGGAGCTGTTTTTT
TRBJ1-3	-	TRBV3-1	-	CASSQVGGNTIYF	TGTGCCAGCAGCCAAGTAGGTGGAAACACCATATATTTT
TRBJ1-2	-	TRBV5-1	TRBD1	CASSFEGADGYTF	TGCGCCAGCAGCTTCGAGGGGGCGGATGGCTACACCTTC
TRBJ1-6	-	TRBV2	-	CASSAGRLNSPLHF	TGTGCCAGCAGCGCGGGACGGTTAAATTCACCCCTCCACTTT
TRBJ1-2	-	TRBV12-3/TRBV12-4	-	CASSLMVAYGYTF	TGTGCCAGCAGTTTAATGGTCGCCTATGGCTACACCTTC
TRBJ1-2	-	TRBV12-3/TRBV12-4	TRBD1	CASSSGTGGKWYGYTF	TGTGCCAGCAGTTCCGGGACAGGGGGTAAGTGGTATGGCTACACCTTC
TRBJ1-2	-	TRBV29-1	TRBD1	CSARPSGTGDGYTF	TGCAGCGCTCGGCCCTCAGGGACAGGAGATGGCTACACCTTC
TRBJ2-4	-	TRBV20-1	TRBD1	CSATPGQGVIQYF	TGCAGTGCTACCCCGGGACAGGGGGTCATTCAGTACTTC
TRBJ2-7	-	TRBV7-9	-	CASRTWGLPYEQYF	TGTGCCAGCAGAACGTGGGGGTTACCCTACGAGCAGTACTTC
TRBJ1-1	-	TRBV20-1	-	CSARALGAFAEAFF	TGCAGTGCTAGAGCCTTGGGGGCTTTTGCTGAAGCTTTCTTT
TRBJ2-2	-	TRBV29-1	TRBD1	CSVRGQGDTGELFF	TGCAGCGTGCGGGGACAGGGTGACACCGGGGAGCTGTTTTTT
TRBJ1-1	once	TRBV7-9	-	CASSLPGPSEAFF	TGTGCCAGCAGCTTACCTGGACCCTCTGAAGCTTTCTTT
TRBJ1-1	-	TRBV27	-	CASSPQGRGTEAFF	TGTGCCAGCAGTCCTCAGGGGAGAGGGACTGAAGCTTTCTTT
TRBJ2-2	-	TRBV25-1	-	CASSGRDVLFF	TGTGCCAGCAGTGGAAGGGATGTGCTGTTTTTT
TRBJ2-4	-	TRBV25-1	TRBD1	CATAPGTGFGNIQYF	TGTGCCACAGCACCGGGGACAGGGTTTGGAAACATTCAGTACTTC
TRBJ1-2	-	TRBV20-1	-	CSGGTPDNGYTF	TGCAGCGGAGGGACCCCGGACAATGGCTACACCTTC
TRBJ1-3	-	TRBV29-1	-	CSARETGNTIYF	TGCAGCGCCAGGGAGACTGGAAACACCATATATTTT
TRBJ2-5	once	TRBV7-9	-	CASSPEAEETQYF	TGTGCCAGCAGCCCCGAGGCAGAAGAGACCCAGTACTTC
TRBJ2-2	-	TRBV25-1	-	CASSLGVDTGELFF	TGTGCCAGCTCCTTAGGGGTGGACACCGGGGAGCTGTTTTTT
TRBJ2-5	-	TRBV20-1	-	CSARGGRDRQETQYF	TGCAGTGCTAGGGGGGGCAGGGACCGCCAAGAGACCCAGTACTTC
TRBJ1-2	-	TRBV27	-	CASSPAAAAIGYTF	TGTGCCAGCAGTCCTGCAGCCGCGGCGATCGGCTACACCTTC
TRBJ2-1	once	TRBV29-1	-	CSNYIGGYNEQFF	TGCAGCAATTATATTGGAGGGTACAATGAGCAGTTCTTC
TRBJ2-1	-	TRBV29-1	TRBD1	CSARTGSYNEQFF	TGCAGCGCCCGGACAGGGTCCTACAATGAGCAGTTCTTC
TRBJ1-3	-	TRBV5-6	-	CASSFEQGLGNTIYF	TGTGCCAGCAGCTTCGAGCAGGGTCTGGGAAACACCATATATTTT
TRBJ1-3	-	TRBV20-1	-	CSAVQSANTIYF	TGCAGTGCCGTCCAGTCAGCAAACACCATATATTTT
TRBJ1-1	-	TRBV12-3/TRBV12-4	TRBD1	CASRGQMNTEAFF	TGTGCCAGCAGGGGACAGATGAACACTGAAGCTTTCTTT
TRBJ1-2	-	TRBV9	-	CASSVAGDLYGYTF	TGTGCCAGCAGCGTAGCTGGGGATCTTTATGGCTACACCTTC
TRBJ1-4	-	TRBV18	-	CASSPPTPGNEKLFF	TGTGCCAGCTCACCTCCGACCCCGGGGAATGAAAAACTGTTTTTT
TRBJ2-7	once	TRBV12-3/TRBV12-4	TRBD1	CASSYSTQGYEQYF	TGTGCCAGCAGCTATAGTACACAGGGGTACGAGCAGTACTTC
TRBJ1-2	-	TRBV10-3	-	CAMTTGGRVCRGYTF	TGTGCCATGACCACGGGGGGGCGGGTATGTAGAGGCTACACCTTC
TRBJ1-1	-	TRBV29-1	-	CSLGQGNTEAFF	TGCAGTCTTGGCCAGGGGAACACTGAAGCTTTCTTT